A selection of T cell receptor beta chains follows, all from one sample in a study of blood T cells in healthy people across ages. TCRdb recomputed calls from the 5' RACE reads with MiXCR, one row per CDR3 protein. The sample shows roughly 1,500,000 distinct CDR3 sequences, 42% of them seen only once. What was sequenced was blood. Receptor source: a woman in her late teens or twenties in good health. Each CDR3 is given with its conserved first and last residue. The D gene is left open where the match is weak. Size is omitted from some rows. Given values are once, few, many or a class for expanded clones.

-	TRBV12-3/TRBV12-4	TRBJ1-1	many	CASSGGPNTEAFF	TGTGCCAGCAGTGGGGGGCCGAACACTGAAGCTTTCTTT
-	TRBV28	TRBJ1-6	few	CASRIPGTLSYNSPLHF	TGTGCCAGCAGGATCCCAGGAACCCTCTCCTATAATTCACCCCTCCACTTT
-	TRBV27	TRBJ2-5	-	CASTLGGTYNEQYF	TGTGCCAGCACCCTTGGGGGGACCTACAATGAGCAGTACTTC
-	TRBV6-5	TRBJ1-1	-	CASSYGPPGTTEAFF	TGTGCCAGCAGTTATGGCCCTCCGGGAACCACTGAAGCTTTCTTT
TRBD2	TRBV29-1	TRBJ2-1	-	CSVEGLAGGQETQFF	TGCAGCGTTGAAGGACTAGCGGGGGGACAAGAGACCCAGTTCTTC
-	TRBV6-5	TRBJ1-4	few	CASSYGRQVLNEKLFF	TGTGCCAGCAGTTACGGGAGACAGGTCCTGAATGAAAAACTGTTTTTT
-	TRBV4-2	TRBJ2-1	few	CASSQTRRGSYNEQFF	TGTGCCAGCAGCCAGACACGCCGGGGTTCCTACAATGAGCAGTTCTTC
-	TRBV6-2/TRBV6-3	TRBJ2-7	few	CASSSPLAPIYEQYF	TGTGCCAGCAGCTCCCCCCTAGCACCAATCTACGAGCAGTACTTC
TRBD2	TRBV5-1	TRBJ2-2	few	CASSSGLAGGDTGELFF	TGCGCCAGCAGCTCGGGACTAGCGGGGGGAGACACCGGGGAGCTGTTTTTT
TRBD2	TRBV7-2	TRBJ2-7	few	CASSFLAGWFREQYF	TGTGCCAGCAGCTTCCTAGCGGGATGGTTTCGCGAGCAGTACTTC
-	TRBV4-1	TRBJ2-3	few	CASSQKDRDTQYF	TGCGCCAGCAGCCAGAAGGACCGGGATACGCAGTATTTT
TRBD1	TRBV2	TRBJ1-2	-	CASSVGTVSYGYTF	TGTGCCAGCAGTGTGGGGACAGTTTCCTATGGCTACACCTTC
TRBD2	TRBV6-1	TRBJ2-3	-	CASSAAGAPDTQYF	TGTGCCAGCAGTGCTGCGGGAGCTCCAGATACGCAGTATTTT
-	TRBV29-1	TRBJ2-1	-	CSVWWETQFF	TGCAGCGTTTGGTGGGAGACCCAGTTCTTC
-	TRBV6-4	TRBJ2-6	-	CASKVAPGANVLTF	TGTGCCAGTAAAGTAGCCCCTGGGGCCAACGTCCTGACTTTC
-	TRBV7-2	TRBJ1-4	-	CASSYDERGEKLFF	TGTGCCAGCAGTTATGACGAGAGGGGGGAAAAACTGTTTTTT
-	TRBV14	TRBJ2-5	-	CASSQDPGRQETQYF	TGTGCCAGCAGCCAAGATCCGGGACGTCAAGAGACCCAGTACTTC